This entry lists 30 T cell receptor beta chains sequenced from one sample in a study of T-cell memory formation after mild COVID-19 (dated by TCRdb to about 2021). The library was built by means of 5' RACE. Sequencing instrument: Illumina NovaSeq 6000. TCRdb passed the public sequencing reads through fastp at Q25 and MiXCR, retaining productive beta sequences. One record per CDR3 amino acid sequence lists the most common genes and DNA. Here the sample has 150,000 to 200,000 distinct CDR3 sequences; roughly a fifth occur a single time. The ten largest clones represent 20% to 25% of the sample. Sample: PBMCs or a T cell subset sorted from them (not recorded which). These receptors were obtained from an adult woman who had mild COVID-19 (a few samples of this study predate the infection). The sample titles of this study are shuffled in the database, so cell type and time point are left out; the donor was told from shared clones.

This clonotype was observed a few times. The V call is TRBV3-1, the J call TRBJ2-5, with unresolved D. Germline lookup yields CDR1 LGHDT and CDR2 YNNKEL (reference sequence). Deletions cut 3 bases from V and 3 bases from J, with 8 bases between. The CDR3 has 13 amino acids. The CDR3 here is CASSQAGEETQYF. CDR3 DNA: TGTGCCAGCAGCCAGGCAGGAGAAGAGACCCAGTACTTC.

The chain joins TRBV7-9 to TRBJ2-1; possibly TRBD2 for D (5 bases). This CDR3 is built from 15 residues. Germline V gene lookup returns CDR1 SEHNR and CDR2 FQNEAQ (reference sequence). V was clipped by 5 bases and J by 0 bases, with 11 bases between them. CDR3 amino acids: CASSPIGDSYNEQFF. The CDR3 nucleotides read TGTGCCAGCAGCCCAATCGGGGACTCCTACAATGAGCAGTTCTTC.

This clonotype was recorded a few times. The V call is TRBV20-1, the J call TRBJ2-1; 7 nucleotides agree with TRBD1. The V segment lost 3 bases and the J segment 2 bases; nucleotides outside the gene matches: 10. The CDR3 consists of 16 residues. The germline V gene encodes CDR1 DFQATT and CDR2 SNEGSKA (reference sequence). CDR3 amino acids: CSARGVTGAPYNEQFF. The CDR3 DNA follows: TGCAGTGCTAGGGGGGTTACAGGGGCCCCCTACAATGAGCAGTTCTTC.

The CDR3 reads CASSQDPGRAGEAFF. In DNA form, the CDR3 reads TGCGCCAGCAGCCAAGATCCGGGCAGGGCTGGGGAAGCTTTCTTT. The J gene is TRBJ1-1, the V gene TRBV4-1; a possible D gene is TRBD1 (5 bases). The CDR3 has 15 amino acids. The germline V gene has CDR1 MGHRA and CDR2 YSYEKL. Trimming removed 0 bases at V and 8 bases at J, with 16 bases between.

The chain uses TRBV5-1 and TRBJ2-3; 11 nucleotides line up with TRBD2. The trim removed 2 bases at V and 6 bases at J, leaving 14 bases unmatched. The germline gives CDR1 SGHRS, CDR2 YFSETQ. The CDR3 is 18 residues long. CDR3 bases: TGCGCCAGCAGCTTCCCTCAGCCTAGCGGGGGGAGCGTCGATACGCAGTATTTT. Residues: CASSFPQPSGGSVDTQYF.

This clonotype was counted only a few times. This chain joins TRBV20-1 and TRBJ1-2; possible D gene TRBD1, 5 bases. The ends were cut back, 7 bases at V and 2 bases at J, with 11 bases in the middle. Germline CDR1 and CDR2: DFQATT and SNEGSKA (reference sequence). CDR3 length: 12 amino acids. CDR3 sequence: CSGLGPNYGYTF. Here the CDR3 DNA reads TGCAGTGGGTTGGGACCCAACTATGGCTACACCTTC.

This chain joins TRBV14 and TRBJ1-1, with D tentatively TRBD1 (6 bases). CDR1 SGHDN and CDR2 FVKESK come from the germline V gene. There are 16 residues in the CDR3. Trimming cost V 0 bases and J 3 bases, with 14 bases left between them. CDR3 in DNA: TGTGCCAGCAGCCAAGATTGGGGGGGGCCGGACACTGAAGCTTTCTTT. Residues: CASSQDWGGPDTEAFF.

This clonotype was counted a few times. This sequence joins TRBV5-1 and TRBJ2-1; no reliable D call. The CDR3 runs 12 residues. V was shortened by 3 bases and J by 10 bases, with 11 bases between the two germline ends. From germline, CDR1 is SGHRS and CDR2 YFSETQ. CDR3 sequence: CASSSTATEQFF. For the CDR3, the DNA is TGCGCCAGCAGCTCCACAGCCACCGAGCAGTTCTTC.

This chain joins TRBV19 and TRBJ2-7; D is tentatively TRBD1 or TRBD2 (5 bases each). This CDR3 is built from 13 residues. Trimming cost V 9 bases and J 5 bases, with 17 bases left between them. Germline V gene data show CDR1 as LNHDA and CDR2 as SQIVND (reference sequence). In DNA, the CDR3 is TGTGCCAGCATAGGTACCGGGGCTAACGAGCAGTACTTC. Translating it yields CASIGTGANEQYF.

This clonotype was detected a few times. This sequence joins TRBV14 and TRBJ1-1; 8 bases line up with TRBD1. V was clipped by 0 bases and J by 5 bases; unmatched bases: 2. CDR3 length: 14 residues. CDR1 is SGHDN and CDR2 is FVKESK in the germline V gene. This CDR3 is CASSQDRGQTEAFF. Written as DNA, the CDR3 is TGTGCCAGCAGCCAAGACAGGGGGCAAACTGAAGCTTTCTTT.

The sample holds a few counts of this clonotype. J is TRBJ2-1 and V is TRBV19; 10 bases are a match to TRBD1. V lost 6 bases and J lost 7; bases outside the gene matches: 12. Germline V CDR1 and CDR2: LNHDA, SQIVND (reference sequence). CDR3 size: 16 residues. In DNA form, the CDR3 reads TGTGCCAGTAGACGCCGGGGACAGGGGCTTTGGAATGAGCAGTTCTTC. Translating it yields CASRRRGQGLWNEQFF.

This clonotype was seen only a few times. The V call is TRBV29-1, the J call TRBJ2-7; TRBD2 agrees at 10 bases. Losses at the gene ends were 3 bases for V and 3 bases for J; bases not matched to a gene: 8. This CDR3 region has 15 residues. Per germline, CDR1 SQVTM and CDR2 ANQGSEA. This CDR3 is CSVEGSSGGFYEQYF. The CDR3 bases are TGCAGCGTTGAGGGGTCTAGCGGGGGCTTCTACGAGCAGTACTTC.

There are a few counts of this clonotype. V and J are TRBV7-6 and TRBJ2-1, with 7 bases aligning to TRBD1. The CDR3 extends over 18 amino acids. In germline, CDR1 is SGHVS, CDR2 FNYEAQ. The V segment lost 5 bases and the J segment 2 bases; nucleotides outside the gene matches: 15. DNA for the CDR3: TGTGCCAGCAGCCTTAATCCCGGCTGGGACAGTACCTACAATGAGCAGTTCTTC. Protein: CASSLNPGWDSTYNEQFF.

This clonotype was seen a few times. This rearrangement joins TRBV19 to TRBJ2-4; D unresolved. V shed 7 bases and J shed 0 bases, with 16 bases lying between them. The CDR3 has 16 amino acids. Germline V lookup: CDR1 LNHDA, CDR2 SQIVND (reference sequence). CDR3 sequence: CASTPDLRLAKNIQYF. The CDR3 DNA sequence: TGTGCCAGTACTCCGGACCTGCGCCTAGCCAAAAACATTCAGTACTTC.

The table lists this clonotype with a few counts. The chain combines TRBV11-3 with TRBJ2-1; D not certain. The CDR3 is 15 residues long. Germline-derived CDR1 and CDR2 are SGHNT and YENEEA. Between the trimmed V and J ends, which lost 5 bases and 0 bases, there was a span of 11 bases. In nucleotides, the CDR3 is TGTGCCAGCAGCCGGCTAACCAACTCCTACAATGAGCAGTTCTTC. Translated: CASSRLTNSYNEQFF.

This clonotype was picked up a small number of times. The chain carries TRBV9 and TRBJ2-3; 13 positions match TRBD2. V shed 4 bases and J 3 bases; nucleotides not matched to a gene: 5. In germline, CDR1 is SGDLS, CDR2 YYNGEE. The CDR3 runs to 16 residues. CDR3 amino acids: CASSHRLAGGTDTQYF. The CDR3 DNA follows: TGTGCCAGCAGCCATCGACTAGCGGGGGGAACAGATACGCAGTATTTT. The whole variable domain, remainder taken from reference TRBV9 and TRBJ2-3, is DSGVTQTPKHLITATGQRVTLRCSPRSGDLSVYWYQQSLDQGLQFLIQYYNGEERAKGNILERFSAQQFPDLHSELNLSSLELGDSALYFCASSHRLAGGTDTQYFGPGTRLTVL.

In this sample, this clonotype turned up a few times. The rearrangement uses TRBV9 and TRBJ2-7; a possible D gene is TRBD2 (6 bases). The germline V gene encodes CDR1 SGDLS and CDR2 YYNGEE. The CDR3 spans 16 residues. With 5 bases removed from V and 4 bases from J, the gap between germline ends came to 22 bases. CDR3 in amino acids: CASSSGGSGAIYEQYF. The CDR3 DNA reads TGTGCCAGCAGTTCCGGGGGTAGCGGAGCGATTTACGAGCAGTACTTC.

This clonotype occurred a few times. The chain uses TRBV6-1 and TRBJ1-1, with D hard to call. From germline, CDR1 is MNHNS and CDR2 SASEGT. The CDR3 loop spans 14 amino acids. V was cut by 2 bases and J by 5 bases, with 12 bases left in between. The CDR3 reads CASSEPTLGTEAFF. In nucleotides, the CDR3 is TGTGCCAGCAGTGAACCGACCCTCGGAACTGAAGCTTTCTTT.

CDR3: CASSKAPGQGPFCYTF. Here the CDR3 DNA reads TGTGCCAGCAGCAAAGCGCCGGGACAGGGCCCTTTTTGCTACACCTTC. The chain is built from TRBV6-5 and TRBJ1-2; 9 bases are shared with TRBD1. CDR1 and CDR2 from the germline V gene are MNHEY and SVGAGI. This CDR3 is built from 16 residues. Trimming at V came to 6 bases and at J to 9 bases, leaving 17 bases not matched to a gene.

This clonotype was seen more than once but under ten times. CDR3 DNA: TGTGCCAGCAGCCCCGGGACTGACGGCTACGAGCAGTACTTC. As protein: CASSPGTDGYEQYF. The chain couples TRBV7-9 to TRBJ2-7, with D perhaps matching TRBD2 (6 bases). Germline V CDR1 and CDR2: SEHNR, FQNEAQ (reference sequence). The CDR3 sequence is 14 residues long. The germline V and J ends were trimmed by 5 bases and 3 bases, with 14 bases remaining between them.

The chain joins TRBV6-1 to TRBJ1-5; maybe TRBD1 (5 bases). Germline V gene sequence: CDR1 MNHNS, CDR2 SASEGT. V dropped 6 bases and J dropped 7 bases, with 10 bases sitting between them. This CDR3 comprises 12 residues. CDR3 nucleotide sequence: TGTGCCAGCAGAGGGGTAGGGCAGCCCCAGCATTTT. This codes for CASRGVGQPQHF.

The chain carries TRBV5-5 and TRBJ2-7; D gene uncertain. The V end was cut by 0 bases, the J end by 0 bases, with 4 bases between. The V gene's germline CDR1 is SGHKS and CDR2 YYEKEE (reference sequence). The CDR3 spans 13 residues. In nucleotides, the CDR3 is TGTGCCAGCAGCTTGGGAAACTCCTACGAGCAGTACTTC. Encoded protein: CASSLGNSYEQYF.

The V and J genes are TRBV7-9 and TRBJ2-1; 12 bases align to TRBD2. The CDR3 spans 15 residues. Germline values: CDR1 SEHNR, CDR2 FQNEAQ (reference sequence). The V and J ends lost 5 bases and 6 bases, in that order; junction bases with no gene match: 5. The DNA for the CDR3 is TGTGCCAGCAGCCCTAGCGGGAGGGCCCTCAATGAGCAGTTCTTC. It encodes CASSPSGRALNEQFF.

The chain has TRBV12-3 or TRBV12-4 and TRBJ2-4, with 8 bases identical to TRBD1. The CDR3 has 19 residues. Germline trimming cut 4 bases from V and 0 bases from J; bases unmatched to any gene: 14. The CDR3: CASSSRTGILGPAKNIQYF. In DNA, the CDR3 is TGTGCCAGCAGTTCCCGGACAGGGATCCTAGGGCCAGCCAAAAACATTCAGTACTTC.

This clonotype was counted only a few times. The chain carries TRBV7-2 and TRBJ1-1; no firm D call. CDR3 length equals 14 residues. The germline V and J ends were trimmed by 0 bases and 1 base, with 6 bases remaining between them. Per the germline V gene, CDR1 is SGHTA and CDR2 is FQGNSA. CDR3 sequence (DNA): TGTGCCAGCAGCTTAGCGCTGGGGAACACTGAAGCTTTCTTT. Amino acids: CASSLALGNTEAFF. Full variable domain (remainder filled in from reference TRBV7-2 and TRBJ1-1): GAGVSQSPSNKVTEKGKDVELRCDPISGHTALYWYRQSLGQGLEFLIYFQGNSAPDKSGLPSDRFSAERTGGSVSTLTIQRTQQEDSAVYLCASSLALGNTEAFFGQGTRLTVV.

The CDR3 spells CASSQFDRGPNQPQHF. Here the CDR3 DNA reads TGCGCCAGCAGCCAATTCGACAGAGGTCCAAATCAGCCCCAGCATTTT. The chain recombines TRBV4-1 with TRBJ1-5; TRBD1 might be the D (5 bases). The V gene's germline CDR1 is MGHRA and CDR2 YSYEKL. CDR3 length: 16 residues. V dropped 2 bases and J dropped 4 bases, with 15 bases sitting between them.

The sample holds a few counts of this clonotype. V usage is TRBV6-1 and J usage is TRBJ2-2; 11 bases are shared with TRBD2. CDR1 is MNHNS, CDR2 SASEGT, per germline. Trimming removed 6 bases from V and 4 bases from J; junction bases left unmatched: 4. The CDR3 spans 15 residues. CDR3 residues: CASRIAGGSTGELFF. CDR3 bases: TGTGCCAGCAGAATAGCGGGGGGGAGCACCGGGGAGCTGTTTTTT.

The rearrangement uses TRBV15 and TRBJ1-5; perhaps TRBD1 as D (5 bases). The germline gives CDR1 LNHNV, CDR2 YYDKDF (reference sequence). The CDR3 runs 15 residues. Trimming removed 6 bases from V and 3 bases from J, with 15 bases in between. The CDR3 coding sequence is TGTGCCACCAGTAAAAGTGGGGGAAACAATCAGCCCCAGCATTTT. Protein product: CATSKSGGNNQPQHF. Full variable domain (outside the CDR3, taken from reference TRBV15 and TRBJ1-5): DAMVIQNPRYQVTQFGKPVTLSCSQTLNHNVMYWYQQKSSQAPKLLFHYYDKDFNNEADTPDNFQSRRPNTSFCFLDIRSPGLGDTAMYLCATSKSGGNNQPQHFGDGTRLSIL.

Comments on this clonotype: The germline gene is not matched at one end of the junction; a read error may be the cause. This chain joins TRBV5-5 and TRBJ1-5; no firm D call. Germline values: CDR1 SGHKS, CDR2 YYEKEE (reference sequence). The CDR3 has 15 residues. This chain's CDR3 is CASSLAGNSNQTQHF. In nucleotides, the CDR3 is TGTGCCAGCAGCTTGGCCGGTAATAGCAATCAGACCCAGCATTTT.

The chain joins TRBV4-1 to TRBJ2-7; 7 bases match TRBD1. CDR1 MGHRA and CDR2 YSYEKL come from the germline V gene. The junction had 10 bases not matched to a gene; V was cut back by 1 base and J by 1 base. CDR3 length equals 17 residues. CDR3 amino acids: CASSQASQGVRSYEQYF. DNA for the CDR3: TGCGCCAGCAGCCAAGCAAGTCAGGGGGTGAGGTCCTACGAGCAGTACTTC.